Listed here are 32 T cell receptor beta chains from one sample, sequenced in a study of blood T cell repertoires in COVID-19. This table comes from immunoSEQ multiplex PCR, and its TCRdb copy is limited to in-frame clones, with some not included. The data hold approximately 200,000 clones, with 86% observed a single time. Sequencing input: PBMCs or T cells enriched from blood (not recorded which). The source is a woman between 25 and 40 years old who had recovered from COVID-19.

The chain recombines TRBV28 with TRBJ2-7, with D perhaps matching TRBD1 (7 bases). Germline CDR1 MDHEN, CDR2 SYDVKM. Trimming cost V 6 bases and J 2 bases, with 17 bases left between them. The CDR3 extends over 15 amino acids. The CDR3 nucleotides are TGTGCCAGCAGACTGCGGGACAGAGTGACCTACGAGCAGTACTTC. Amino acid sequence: CASRLRDRVTYEQYF.

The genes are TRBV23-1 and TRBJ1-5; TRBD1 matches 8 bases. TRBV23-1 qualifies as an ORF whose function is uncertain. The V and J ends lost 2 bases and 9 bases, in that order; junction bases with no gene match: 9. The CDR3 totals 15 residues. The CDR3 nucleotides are TGCGCCAGCAGTCAAAGCCCAGGGGGCTGTCGGCCCCAGCATTTT. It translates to CASSQSPGGCRPQHF.

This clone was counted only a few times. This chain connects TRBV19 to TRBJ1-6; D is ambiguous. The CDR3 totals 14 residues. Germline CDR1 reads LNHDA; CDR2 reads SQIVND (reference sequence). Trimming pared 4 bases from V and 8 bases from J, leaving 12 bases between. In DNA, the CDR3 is TGTGCCAGTAGTAACCCGAGATTACATTCACCCCTCCACTTT. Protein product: CASSNPRLHSPLHF.

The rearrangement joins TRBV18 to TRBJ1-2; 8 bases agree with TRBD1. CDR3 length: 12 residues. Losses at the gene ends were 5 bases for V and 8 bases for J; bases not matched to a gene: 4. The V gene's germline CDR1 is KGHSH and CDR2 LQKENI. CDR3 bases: TGTGCCAGCTCAGGACAGGGTGGAGGCTACACCTTC. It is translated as CASSGQGGGYTF.

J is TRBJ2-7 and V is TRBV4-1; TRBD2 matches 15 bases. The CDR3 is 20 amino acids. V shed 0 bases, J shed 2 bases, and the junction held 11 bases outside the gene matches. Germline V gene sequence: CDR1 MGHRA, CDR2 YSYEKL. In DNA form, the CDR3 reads TGCGCCAGCAGCCAAGATATGGTTGGACTAGCGGGAGGGGTGCCCTACGAGCAGTACTTC. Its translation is CASSQDMVGLAGGVPYEQYF.

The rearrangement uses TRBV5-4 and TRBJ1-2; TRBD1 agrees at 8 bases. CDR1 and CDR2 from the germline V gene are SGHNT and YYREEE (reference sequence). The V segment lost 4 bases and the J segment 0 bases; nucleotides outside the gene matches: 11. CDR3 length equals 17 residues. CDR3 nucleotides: TGTGCCAGCAGCCTAGGACAGGGAGCCTCCTCTAACTATGGCTACACCTTC. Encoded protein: CASSLGQGASSNYGYTF. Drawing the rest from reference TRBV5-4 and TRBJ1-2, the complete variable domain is ETGVTQSPTHLIKTRGQQVTLRCSSQSGHNTVSWYQQALGQGPQFIFQYYREEENGRGNFPPRFSGLQFPNYSSELNVNALELDDSALYLCASSLGQGASSNYGYTFGSGTRLTVV.

Here the CDR3 DNA reads TGTGCCACCAGTGATTCTTCTTTAATCTACACCTTC. Residues: CATSDSSLIYTF. V is TRBV24-1 and J is TRBJ1-2; D gene ambiguous. Per germline, CDR1 KGHDR and CDR2 SFDVKD. The CDR3 runs to 12 residues. V was trimmed by 2 bases and J by 10 bases, leaving 10 bases between them.

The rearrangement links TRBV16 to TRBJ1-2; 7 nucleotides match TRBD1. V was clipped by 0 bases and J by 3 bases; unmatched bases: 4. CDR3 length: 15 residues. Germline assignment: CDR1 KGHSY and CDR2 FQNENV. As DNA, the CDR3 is TGTGCCAGCAGCCAATCCGGCACAGGGGACTATGGCTACACCTTC. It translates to CASSQSGTGDYGYTF.

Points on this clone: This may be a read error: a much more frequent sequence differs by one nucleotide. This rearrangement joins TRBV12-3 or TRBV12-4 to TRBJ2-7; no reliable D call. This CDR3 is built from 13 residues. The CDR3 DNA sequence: TGTACCAGCAGTTTAGAAGCTAGGAGCGAGCAGTACTTC. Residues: CTSSLEARSEQYF.

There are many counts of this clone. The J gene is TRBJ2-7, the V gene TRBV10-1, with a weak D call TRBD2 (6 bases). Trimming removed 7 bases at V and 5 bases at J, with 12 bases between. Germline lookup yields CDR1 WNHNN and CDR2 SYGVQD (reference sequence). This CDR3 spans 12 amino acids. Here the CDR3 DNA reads TGCGCCAGCATACGGGGGATCGACGAGCAGTACTTC. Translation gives CASIRGIDEQYF.

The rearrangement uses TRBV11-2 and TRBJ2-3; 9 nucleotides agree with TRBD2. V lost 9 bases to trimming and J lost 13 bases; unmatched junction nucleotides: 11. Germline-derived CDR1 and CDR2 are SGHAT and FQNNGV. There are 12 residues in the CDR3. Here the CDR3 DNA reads TGTGCCAGTGGGACTAGCAACCCCCCCAAGTATTTT. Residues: CASGTSNPPKYF.

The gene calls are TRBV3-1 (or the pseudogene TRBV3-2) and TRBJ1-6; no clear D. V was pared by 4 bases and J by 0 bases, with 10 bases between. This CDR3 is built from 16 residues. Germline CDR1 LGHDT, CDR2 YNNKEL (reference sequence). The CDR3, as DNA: TGTGCCAGCAGCCCCGCCCTCAGCTCCTATAATTCACCCCTCCACTTT. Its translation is CASSPALSSYNSPLHF.

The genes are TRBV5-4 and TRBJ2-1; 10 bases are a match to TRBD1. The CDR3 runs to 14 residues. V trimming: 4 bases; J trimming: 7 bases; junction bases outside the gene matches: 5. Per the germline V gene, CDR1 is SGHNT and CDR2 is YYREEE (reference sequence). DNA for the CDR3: TGTGCCAGCAGCCCCGGGACAGGGGTTAATGAGCAGTTCTTC. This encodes CASSPGTGVNEQFF.

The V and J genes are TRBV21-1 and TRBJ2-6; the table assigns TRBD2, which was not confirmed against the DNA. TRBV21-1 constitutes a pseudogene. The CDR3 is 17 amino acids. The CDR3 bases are TGTGCCAGCAGCCAAAGAAGGAGGACCTCTGGGGCCAACGTCCTGACTTTC. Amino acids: CASSQRRRTSGANVLTF.

The CDR3 sequence: CASSLRQVQNTGELFF. DNA of the CDR3: TGTGCCAGCAGCTTACGCCAGGTCCAGAACACCGGGGAGCTGTTTTTT. The genes are TRBV7-8 and TRBJ2-2; D unclear. This CDR3 has 16 residues. Germline CDR1 reads SGHVS; CDR2 reads FQNEAQ. Trimming stripped 2 bases from V and 1 base from J, with 11 bases between.

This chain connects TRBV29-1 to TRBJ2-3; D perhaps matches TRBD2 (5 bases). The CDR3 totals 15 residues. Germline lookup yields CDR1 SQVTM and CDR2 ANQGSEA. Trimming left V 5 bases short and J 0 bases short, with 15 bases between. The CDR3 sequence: CSVRVRAASTDTQYF. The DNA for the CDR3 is TGCAGCGTTCGAGTCCGAGCGGCTAGCACAGATACGCAGTATTTT.

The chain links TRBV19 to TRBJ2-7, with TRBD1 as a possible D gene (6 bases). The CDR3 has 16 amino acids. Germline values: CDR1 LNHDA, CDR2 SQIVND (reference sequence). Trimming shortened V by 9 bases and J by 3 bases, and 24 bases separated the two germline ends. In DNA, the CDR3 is TGTGCCAGCTCCCTAAGGGACACCATGGCGGTCTACGAGCAGTACTTC. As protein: CASSLRDTMAVYEQYF.

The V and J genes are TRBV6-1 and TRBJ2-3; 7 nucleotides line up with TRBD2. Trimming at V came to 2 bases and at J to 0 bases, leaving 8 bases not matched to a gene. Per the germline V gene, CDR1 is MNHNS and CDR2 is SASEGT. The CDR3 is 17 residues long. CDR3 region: CASSEISLAASTDTQYF. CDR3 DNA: TGTGCCAGCAGTGAAATATCCCTAGCGGCCAGCACAGATACGCAGTATTTT.

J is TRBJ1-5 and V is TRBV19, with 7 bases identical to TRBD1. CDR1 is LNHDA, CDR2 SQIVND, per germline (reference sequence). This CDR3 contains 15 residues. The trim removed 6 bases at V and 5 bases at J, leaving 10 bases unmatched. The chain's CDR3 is CASRTSGTDDQPQHF. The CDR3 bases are TGTGCCAGTAGGACCTCCGGGACAGATGATCAGCCCCAGCATTTT.

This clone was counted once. The CDR3 nucleotides are TGTGCCAGCAGCTTGGTTGGGGGGTCCCACGAGCAGTACTTC. Its translation: CASSLVGGSHEQYF. The genes are TRBV5-6 and TRBJ2-7; tentatively, D is TRBD2 (6 bases). Germline loops: CDR1 SGHDT, CDR2 YYEEEE. V lost 0 bases and J lost 5, with 12 bases in between. There are 14 residues in the CDR3.

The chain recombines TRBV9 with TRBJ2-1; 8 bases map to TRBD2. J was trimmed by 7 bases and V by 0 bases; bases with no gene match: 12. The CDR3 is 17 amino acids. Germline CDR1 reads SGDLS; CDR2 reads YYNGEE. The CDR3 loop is CASSVGTSSRLGNEQFF. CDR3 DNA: TGTGCCAGCAGCGTAGGGACTAGCTCCCGCCTCGGGAATGAGCAGTTCTTC.

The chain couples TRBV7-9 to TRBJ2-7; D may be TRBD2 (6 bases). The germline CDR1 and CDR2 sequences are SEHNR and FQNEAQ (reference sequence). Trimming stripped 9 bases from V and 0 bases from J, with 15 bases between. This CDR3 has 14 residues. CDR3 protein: CASQLAASSYEQYF. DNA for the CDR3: TGTGCCAGTCAACTAGCCGCGAGCTCCTACGAGCAGTACTTC.

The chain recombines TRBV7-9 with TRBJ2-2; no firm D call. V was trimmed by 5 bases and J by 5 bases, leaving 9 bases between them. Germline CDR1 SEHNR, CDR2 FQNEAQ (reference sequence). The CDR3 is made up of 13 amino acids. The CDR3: CASSNRGTGELFF. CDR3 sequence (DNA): TGTGCCAGCAGCAACCGAGGTACCGGGGAGCTGTTTTTT.

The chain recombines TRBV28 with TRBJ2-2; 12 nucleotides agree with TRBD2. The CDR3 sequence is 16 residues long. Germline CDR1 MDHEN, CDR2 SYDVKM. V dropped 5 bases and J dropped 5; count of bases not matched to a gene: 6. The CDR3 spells CASSPGLAGSTGELFF. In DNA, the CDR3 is TGTGCCAGCAGTCCGGGACTAGCGGGTTCTACCGGGGAGCTGTTTTTT.

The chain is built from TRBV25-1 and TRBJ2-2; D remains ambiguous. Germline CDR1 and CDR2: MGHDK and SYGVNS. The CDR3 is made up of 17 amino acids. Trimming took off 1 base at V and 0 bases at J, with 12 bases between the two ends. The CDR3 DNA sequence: TGTGCCAGCAGTGAATTTTACACAACCTCGAACACCGGGGAGCTGTTTTTT. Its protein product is CASSEFYTTSNTGELFF. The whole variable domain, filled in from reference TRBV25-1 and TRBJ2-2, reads EADIYQTPRYLVIGTGKKITLECSQTMGHDKMYWYQQDPGMELHLIHYSYGVNSTEKGDLSSESTVSRIRTEHFPLTLESARPSHTSQYLCASSEFYTTSNTGELFFGEGSRLTVL.

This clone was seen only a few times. Written as DNA, the CDR3 is TGTGCCAGCAGTGAAGCGGCCCAGGGCGGGACGAAACAAGAGACCCAGTACTTC. This encodes CASSEAAQGGTKQETQYF. The chain combines TRBV6-1 with TRBJ2-5; the D gene is possibly TRBD2 (6 bases). This CDR3 spans 18 amino acids. CDR1 and CDR2 (germline): MNHNS, SASEGT. V lost 0 bases and J 2 bases, leaving 19 bases between the germline ends.

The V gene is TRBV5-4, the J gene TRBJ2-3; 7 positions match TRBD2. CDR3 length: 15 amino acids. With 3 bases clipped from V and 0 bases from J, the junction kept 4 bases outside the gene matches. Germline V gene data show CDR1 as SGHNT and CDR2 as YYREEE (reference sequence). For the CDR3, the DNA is TGTGCCAGCAGCTGGGATAGCGGGAGCACAGATACGCAGTATTTT. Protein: CASSWDSGSTDTQYF.

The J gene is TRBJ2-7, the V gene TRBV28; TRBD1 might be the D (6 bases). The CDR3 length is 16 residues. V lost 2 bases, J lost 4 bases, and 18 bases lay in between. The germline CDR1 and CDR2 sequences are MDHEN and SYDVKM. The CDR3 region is CASSLGFEGVGYEQYF. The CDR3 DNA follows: TGTGCCAGCAGTTTAGGGTTTGAGGGGGTGGGTTACGAGCAGTACTTC.

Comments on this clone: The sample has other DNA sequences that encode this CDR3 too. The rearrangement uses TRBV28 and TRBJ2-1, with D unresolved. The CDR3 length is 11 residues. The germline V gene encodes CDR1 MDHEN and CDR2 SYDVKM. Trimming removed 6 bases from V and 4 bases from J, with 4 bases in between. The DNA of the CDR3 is TGTGCCAGCAGCACATACAATGAGCAGTTCTTC. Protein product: CASSTYNEQFF. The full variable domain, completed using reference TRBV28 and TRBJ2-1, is DVKVTQSSRYLVKRTGEKVFLECVQDMDHENMFWYRQDPGLGLRLIYFSYDVKMKEKGDIPEGYSVSREKKERFSLILESASTNQTSMYLCASSTYNEQFFGPGTRLTVL.

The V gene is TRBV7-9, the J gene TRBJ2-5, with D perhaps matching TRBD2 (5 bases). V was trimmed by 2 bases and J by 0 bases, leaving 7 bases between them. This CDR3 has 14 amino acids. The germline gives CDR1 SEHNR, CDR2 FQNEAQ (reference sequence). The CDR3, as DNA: TGTGCCAGCAGCTTAAGGCGGGACCAAGAGACCCAGTACTTC. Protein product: CASSLRRDQETQYF.

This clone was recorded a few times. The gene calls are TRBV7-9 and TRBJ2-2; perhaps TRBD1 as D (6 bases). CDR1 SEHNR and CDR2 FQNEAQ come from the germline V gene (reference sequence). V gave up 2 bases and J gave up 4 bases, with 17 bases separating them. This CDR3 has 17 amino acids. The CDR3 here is CASSLIGTGLGTGELFF. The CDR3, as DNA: TGTGCCAGCAGCTTAATTGGCACAGGGTTAGGCACCGGGGAGCTGTTTTTT.

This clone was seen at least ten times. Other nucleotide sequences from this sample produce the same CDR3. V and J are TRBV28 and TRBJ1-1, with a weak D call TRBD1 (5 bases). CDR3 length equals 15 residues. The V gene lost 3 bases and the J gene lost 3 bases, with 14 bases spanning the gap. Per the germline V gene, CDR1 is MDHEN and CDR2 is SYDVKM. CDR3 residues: CASSLGRGIYTEAFF. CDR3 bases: TGTGCCAGCAGTTTGGGGCGGGGGATTTACACTGAAGCTTTCTTT.